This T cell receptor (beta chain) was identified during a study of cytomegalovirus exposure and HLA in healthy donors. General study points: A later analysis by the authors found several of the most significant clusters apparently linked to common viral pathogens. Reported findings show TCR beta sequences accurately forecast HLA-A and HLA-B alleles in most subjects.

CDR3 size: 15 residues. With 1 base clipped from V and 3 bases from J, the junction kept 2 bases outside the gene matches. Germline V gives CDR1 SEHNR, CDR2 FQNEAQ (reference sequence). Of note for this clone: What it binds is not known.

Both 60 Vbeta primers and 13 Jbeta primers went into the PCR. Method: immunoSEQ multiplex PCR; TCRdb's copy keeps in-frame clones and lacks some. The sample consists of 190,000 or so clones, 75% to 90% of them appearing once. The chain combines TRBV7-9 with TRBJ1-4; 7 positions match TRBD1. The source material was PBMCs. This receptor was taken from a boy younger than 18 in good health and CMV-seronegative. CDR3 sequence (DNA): TGTGCCAGCAGCTTAGGGACAGGTTCTAATGAAAAACTGTTTTTT. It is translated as CASSLGTGSNEKLFF.